This TCR beta chain was captured by sequencing in a study of beta chain features in type 1 diabetes. Expressed TCRB transcripts were sequenced after all isolated RNA was converted to cDNA. Generated by immunoSEQ multiplex PCR, the TCRdb table keeps only in-frame clones and is missing some. Here the sample spans 970,000 or so clones, roughly 16% being singletons. Germline V gene lookup returns CDR1 SGHTA and CDR2 FQGNSA. The V end lost 3 bases, the J end lost 3 bases, and 5 bases lay between the germline ends. This CDR3 contains 12 residues. Isolation of CD4+ naive, central memory, regulatory and stem cell-like memory cells was achieved by sorting via CD45RO/CCR7/CD25/CD127/CD95/CD27.

The receptor was isolated from a woman younger than 30 in good health. Sample: naive CD4+ T cells from blood. V and J are TRBV7-2 and TRBJ2-5; D is ambiguous. The CDR3 protein is CASSFAKETQYF. The CDR3 bases are TGTGCCAGCAGCTTTGCGAAAGAGACCCAGTACTTC. Complete variable domain (other parts from reference TRBV7-2 and TRBJ2-5): GAGVSQSPSNKVTEKGKDVELRCDPISGHTALYWYRQSLGQGLEFLIYFQGNSAPDKSGLPSDRFSAERTGGSVSTLTIQRTQQEDSAVYLCASSFAKETQYFGPGTRLLVL.